These 13 T cell receptor beta chains came from one sample sequenced in a study of cytomegalovirus exposure and HLA in healthy donors. Sequencing used immunoSEQ multiplex PCR; TCRdb keeps in-frame clones, though not all of them. Seen here are about 97,000 clones, roughly 94% observed once, and the top ten hold 0.89%. Sequences were obtained from PBMCs. The receptors here all came from a woman aged 18-30 years in good health and CMV-seronegative.

The genes are TRBV18 and TRBJ2-3, with no clear D. The CDR3 spans 12 residues. Germline CDR1 is KGHSH and CDR2 is LQKENI. Trimming removed 9 bases from V and 1 base from J, with 8 bases in between. CDR3 amino acids: CASTLGTDTQYF. DNA for the CDR3: TGTGCCAGTACTCTAGGCACAGATACGCAGTATTTT.

The rearrangement uses TRBV7-9 and TRBJ1-1; D gene unclear. V was cut by 1 base and J by 0 bases, with 6 bases left in between. The CDR3 has 14 amino acids. Germline V gives CDR1 SEHNR, CDR2 FQNEAQ (reference sequence). The CDR3 DNA sequence: TGTGCCAGCAGCTTAGGGGGAGTGAACACTGAAGCTTTCTTT. Encoded protein: CASSLGGVNTEAFF.

The chain links TRBV6-6 to TRBJ1-2; D call uncertain. Between the trimmed V and J ends, which lost 5 bases and 8 bases, there was a span of 9 bases. Germline assignment: CDR1 MNHNY and CDR2 SVGAGI (reference sequence). The length of the CDR3 is 11 residues. The CDR3 sequence: CASSAPGGYTF. The CDR3 DNA is TGTGCCAGCAGTGCCCCCGGGGGCTACACCTTC.

V is TRBV5-1 and J is TRBJ1-1, with TRBD1 as a possible D gene (6 bases). CDR1 SGHRS and CDR2 YFSETQ come from the germline V gene. This CDR3 is built from 12 residues. The V gene lost 5 bases and the J gene lost 1 base, with 6 bases spanning the gap. The CDR3 coding sequence is TGCGCCAGCAGGACAGGGAACACTGAAGCTTTCTTT. It encodes CASRTGNTEAFF.

The chain employs TRBV5-1 and TRBJ1-4, with TRBD1 matching 7 bases. The length of the CDR3 is 14 residues. With 4 bases clipped from V and 5 bases from J, the junction kept 5 bases outside the gene matches. Germline CDR1 SGHRS, CDR2 YFSETQ. This CDR3 reads CASSQGQPNEKLFF. The CDR3 DNA follows: TGCGCCAGCAGCCAGGGACAGCCGAATGAAAAACTGTTTTTT.

The rearrangement joins TRBV29-1 to TRBJ1-1; D is perhaps TRBD1 (5 bases). V gave up 0 bases and J gave up 5 bases, with 10 bases separating them. Germline loops: CDR1 SQVTM, CDR2 ANQGSEA. CDR3 length equals 13 residues. The CDR3 sequence: CSVEEGRQTEAFF. The CDR3 bases are TGCAGCGTTGAAGAGGGGCGTCAAACTGAAGCTTTCTTT.

There are a few counts of this clone. The chain is built from TRBV27 and TRBJ1-1; the match to TRBD1 covers 7 bases. The germline V gene has CDR1 MNHEY and CDR2 SMNVEV (reference sequence). The length of the CDR3 is 14 residues. J was trimmed by 1 base and V by 6 bases; bases with no gene match: 5. This CDR3 reads CASRQQGQNTEAFF. The DNA for the CDR3 is TGTGCCAGCAGGCAACAGGGGCAGAACACTGAAGCTTTCTTT.

This chain links TRBV27 with TRBJ2-7; D perhaps matches TRBD2 (5 bases). CDR3 length equals 12 residues. The germline V gene encodes CDR1 MNHEY and CDR2 SMNVEV (reference sequence). V lost 4 bases and J 7 bases, leaving 11 bases between the germline ends. The CDR3 region is CASSSLPGEQYF. The CDR3 DNA sequence: TGTGCCAGCAGTTCTCTACCGGGGGAGCAGTACTTC.

The chain links TRBV7-9 to TRBJ2-7; 11 bases agree with TRBD1. The length of the CDR3 is 14 residues. Trimming removed 4 bases from V and 6 bases from J; junction bases left unmatched: 5. CDR1 is SEHNR and CDR2 is FQNEAQ in the germline V gene (reference sequence). This chain's CDR3 is CASSSPDRGLEQYF. CDR3 DNA sequence: TGTGCCAGCAGCTCCCCGGACAGGGGGCTCGAGCAGTACTTC.

The V and J genes are TRBV30 and TRBJ1-5; TRBD1 might be the D (6 bases). This CDR3 has 13 residues. CDR1 is GTSNPN, CDR2 SVGIG, per germline (reference sequence). V was cut by 5 bases and J by 1 base, with 9 bases left in between. The chain's CDR3 is CAWAGVSNQPQHF. The CDR3 nucleotides read TGTGCCTGGGCAGGGGTGAGCAATCAGCCCCAGCATTTT.

The chain is built from TRBV15 and TRBJ2-7; 8 bases are a match to TRBD1. CDR1 and CDR2 from the germline V gene are LNHNV and YYDKDF (reference sequence). Losses at the gene ends were 2 bases for V and 3 bases for J; bases not matched to a gene: 6. The CDR3 loop spans 15 amino acids. CDR3 sequence (DNA): TGTGCCACCAGCAGACTAGGACAGGGAGTCTACGAGCAGTACTTC. Translation gives CATSRLGQGVYEQYF.

This chain joins TRBV11-3 and TRBJ2-3; 7 nucleotides line up with TRBD1. Per the germline V gene, CDR1 is SGHNT and CDR2 is YENEEA. The V gene end was trimmed by 2 bases and the J gene end by 1 base; junction bases not matched to a gene: 6. The CDR3 runs 16 residues. The CDR3 DNA sequence: TGTGCCAGCAGCTTAACCAACAGGGGTGGCACAGATACGCAGTATTTT. It is translated as CASSLTNRGGTDTQYF.

The J gene is TRBJ2-5, the V gene TRBV7-3, with no clear D. Germline V CDR1 and CDR2: SGHTA, FQGTGA. V shed 2 bases and J shed 4 bases, with 8 bases lying between them. CDR3 length: 13 residues. This CDR3 is CASSLGVAETQYF. Here the CDR3 DNA reads TGTGCCAGCAGCTTAGGCGTAGCAGAGACCCAGTACTTC.